Below, 20 T cell receptor beta chains from the same sample are listed, as sequenced in a study of graft-versus-host responses after intestinal transplantation. Using immunoSEQ multiplex PCR, the repertoire was profiled, and TCRdb retains in-frame clones only, with some absent. The sample includes 10,000 or so clones, approximately 30% seen only once; the top ten take 3% to 3.5%. This material consisted of alloreactive CD4+ T cells from a mixed lymphocyte reaction culture, taken before intestinal transplant. Indicated subset: CFSE-low proliferating T cells sorted from roughly six-day pre-transplant mixed lymphocyte reaction (GvH or HvG direction). Receptors originate from a human patient who received an intestinal transplant.

The chain uses TRBV11-3 and TRBJ1-1, with TRBD1 matching 9 bases. This CDR3 spans 15 amino acids. The junction had 10 bases not matched to a gene; V was cut back by 5 bases and J by 6 bases. Germline CDR1 reads SGHNT; CDR2 reads YENEEA. DNA of the CDR3: TGTGCCAGCAGCAACGGATACAGGGGGCACGCTGAAGCTTTCTTT. It specifies CASSNGYRGHAEAFF.

The rearrangement uses TRBV2 and TRBJ1-5, with D unclear. From germline, CDR1 is SNHLY and CDR2 FYNNEI. The CDR3 is 15 residues long. V shed 5 bases and J shed 0 bases, with 11 bases lying between them. This chain's CDR3 is CASSPLEDSNQPQHF. CDR3 sequence (DNA): TGTGCCAGCAGTCCCTTGGAAGATAGCAATCAGCCCCAGCATTTT.

The chain combines TRBV27 with TRBJ2-3, with 10 bases identical to TRBD2. V trimming: 4 bases; J trimming: 1 base; junction bases outside the gene matches: 2. Per germline, CDR1 MNHEY and CDR2 SMNVEV (reference sequence). The CDR3 is 15 amino acids. CDR3: CASSWTSGRTDTQYF. The DNA for the CDR3 is TGTGCCAGCAGTTGGACTAGCGGACGCACAGATACGCAGTATTTT.

The chain carries TRBV7-2 and TRBJ2-7; D uncertain. There are 12 residues in the CDR3. From germline, CDR1 is SGHTA and CDR2 FQGNSA. V was pared by 5 bases and J by 0 bases, with 5 bases between. The CDR3 region is CASSTLSYEQYF. The DNA for the CDR3 is TGTGCCAGCAGCACCCTCTCCTACGAGCAGTACTTC.

In its sample, this clone is medium-sized. V and J are TRBV2 and TRBJ2-5, with 7 bases matching TRBD1. In germline, CDR1 is SNHLY, CDR2 FYNNEI. The J segment lost 5 bases and the V segment lost 2 bases, leaving 5 bases of the junction unmatched. This CDR3 spans 14 amino acids. CDR3 in DNA: TGTGCCAGCAGTGAACAGACAGGGATGGAGACCCAGTACTTC. Encoded protein: CASSEQTGMETQYF.

The rearrangement uses TRBV4-1 and TRBJ2-2; D may be TRBD2 (6 bases). This CDR3 region has 15 residues. Deletions cut 4 bases from V and 4 bases from J, with 13 bases between. Germline V lookup: CDR1 MGHRA, CDR2 YSYEKL. CDR3 region: CASSPRDLTTGELFF. In DNA, the CDR3 is TGCGCCAGCAGCCCCCGGGACTTGACCACCGGGGAGCTGTTTTTT.

The chain uses TRBV27 and TRBJ2-7; 7 bases align to TRBD2. V lost 3 bases and J lost 3; bases outside the gene matches: 8. The CDR3 runs 15 residues. Germline V gene data show CDR1 as MNHEY and CDR2 as SMNVEV (reference sequence). The CDR3 is CASSFIPSGLYEQYF. DNA for the CDR3: TGTGCCAGCAGTTTTATCCCTAGCGGCCTCTACGAGCAGTACTTC.

The chain uses TRBV29-1 and TRBJ2-3; 9 bases fit TRBD1. V shed 6 bases, J shed 3 bases, and the junction held 7 bases outside the gene matches. Germline V gene data show CDR1 as SQVTM and CDR2 as ANQGSEA. This CDR3 is 14 amino acids long. CDR3 nucleotide sequence: TGCAGCGTCCTGACAGGGGGTTGGACAGATACGCAGTATTTT. It translates to CSVLTGGWTDTQYF.

The genes are TRBV11-1 and TRBJ1-2; a possible D gene is TRBD1 (6 bases). Germline V lookup: CDR1 SGHAT, CDR2 FQDESV (reference sequence). The CDR3 runs to 15 residues. Trimming stripped 3 bases from V and 5 bases from J, with 16 bases between. The CDR3: CASSLGAGFKYGYTF. As DNA, the CDR3 is TGTGCCAGCAGCTTGGGGGCCGGTTTTAAGTATGGCTACACCTTC.

This clone showed up just a few times. The chain employs TRBV6-1 and TRBJ2-1, with 11 bases matching TRBD2. V was clipped by 5 bases and J by 15 bases; unmatched bases: 9. In germline, CDR1 is MNHNS, CDR2 SASEGT. The CDR3 is 13 amino acids. In DNA form, the CDR3 reads TGTGCCAGCAGTATAGCGGGAGGGCGTCCGGCGTTCTTC. Amino acid sequence: CASSIAGGRPAFF.

The rearrangement joins TRBV6-6 to TRBJ2-7, with TRBD2 matching over 11 bases. The CDR3 spans 15 residues. J was trimmed by 5 bases and V by 2 bases; bases with no gene match: 5. From germline, CDR1 is MNHNY and CDR2 SVGAGI (reference sequence). This CDR3 reads CASSYGLAGGDEQYF. The CDR3, as DNA: TGTGCCAGCAGTTACGGGTTAGCGGGAGGGGACGAGCAGTACTTC.

By proportion, this clone is medium-sized. V usage is TRBV19 and J usage is TRBJ2-7, with 11 bases lining up with TRBD2. The CDR3 sequence is 15 residues long. Germline V gene lookup returns CDR1 LNHDA and CDR2 SQIVND (reference sequence). J lost 2 bases, V lost 5 bases, and 5 bases had no gene match. The CDR3 is CASSFSGRGTYEQYF. CDR3 DNA: TGTGCCAGTAGTTTTAGCGGGAGGGGAACCTACGAGCAGTACTTC. Combining the CDR3 with reference TRBV19 and TRBJ2-7 gives the whole variable domain DGGITQSPKYLFRKEGQNVTLSCEQNLNHDAMYWYRQDPGQGLRLIYYSQIVNDFQKGDIAEGYSVSREKKESFPLTVTSAQKNPTAFYLCASSFSGRGTYEQYFGPGTRLTVT.

The chain couples TRBV5-1 to TRBJ2-5; TRBD2 aligns across 8 bases. The J call may be incorrect, as the DNA end agrees better with TRBJ2-7. Germline V gene sequence: CDR1 SGHRS, CDR2 YFSETQ. CDR3 size: 14 residues. CDR3 DNA sequence: TGCGCCAGCAGTATGGGCGGGAGGTCTGGCGAGCAGTACTTC. Its translation: CASSMGGRSGEQYF.

The chain couples TRBV6-1 to TRBJ1-1; no firm D call. Germline lookup yields CDR1 MNHNS and CDR2 SASEGT. The length of the CDR3 is 14 residues. V dropped 7 bases and J dropped 1 base, with 13 bases sitting between them. CDR3 protein: CASTPEGWNTEAFF. The CDR3 nucleotides are TGTGCCAGCACCCCGGAGGGTTGGAACACTGAAGCTTTCTTT.

Judged by abundance, this clone is medium-sized. V is TRBV10-2 and J is TRBJ2-1; D is perhaps TRBD1 or TRBD2 (5 bases each). This CDR3 spans 15 amino acids. V was pared by 5 bases and J by 5 bases, with 16 bases between. Germline loops: CDR1 WSHSY, CDR2 SAAADI. CDR3: CASSPSRGLDNEQFF. DNA of the CDR3: TGCGCCAGCAGTCCTAGCCGGGGCCTCGACAATGAGCAGTTCTTC.

This clone was seen only a few times. The chain is built from TRBV15 and TRBJ1-2, with D perhaps TRBD1 (6 bases). Germline lookup yields CDR1 LNHNV and CDR2 YYDKDF (reference sequence). Trimming shortened V by 5 bases and J by 5 bases, and 21 bases separated the two germline ends. This CDR3 contains 16 residues. CDR3 coding DNA: TGTGCCACCAGCGGGGAGACCAAAACAGGGATATATGGCTACACCTTC. Amino acid sequence: CATSGETKTGIYGYTF. Together with reference TRBV15 and TRBJ1-2, the CDR3 gives the full variable domain: DAMVIQNPRYQVTQFGKPVTLSCSQTLNHNVMYWYQQKSSQAPKLLFHYYDKDFNNEADTPDNFQSRRPNTSFCFLDIRSPGLGDTAMYLCATSGETKTGIYGYTFGSGTRLTVV.

The chain has TRBV6-1 and TRBJ1-1; D is undetermined. V was pared by 8 bases and J by 5 bases, with 21 bases between. Germline CDR1 and CDR2: MNHNS and SASEGT. The CDR3 has 15 residues. The CDR3 nucleotides read TGTGCCAGCCCCCAAGAGTTCGGGGTGGGGACTGAAGCTTTCTTT. Its protein is CASPQEFGVGTEAFF.

This clone came up a few times. The chain is built from TRBV19 and TRBJ2-1; no clear D. The CDR3 runs to 12 residues. CDR1 is LNHDA, CDR2 SQIVND, per germline (reference sequence). Trimming shortened V by 5 bases and J by 5 bases, and 7 bases separated the two germline ends. CDR3 protein: CASSLSHNEQFF. The DNA of the CDR3 is TGTGCCAGTAGTCTCTCACACAATGAGCAGTTCTTC. Variable domain in full (rest from reference TRBV19 and TRBJ2-1): DGGITQSPKYLFRKEGQNVTLSCEQNLNHDAMYWYRQDPGQGLRLIYYSQIVNDFQKGDIAEGYSVSREKKESFPLTVTSAQKNPTAFYLCASSLSHNEQFFGPGTRLTVL.

This clone was seen a few times. The chain uses TRBV25-1 and TRBJ2-7; no firm D call. Germline V gives CDR1 MGHDK, CDR2 SYGVNS. This CDR3 has 14 residues. V lost 6 bases, J lost 1 base, and 13 bases lay in between. The CDR3 reads CASSPVSGSYEQYF. In nucleotides, the CDR3 is TGTGCCAGCAGCCCGGTGTCCGGTTCCTACGAGCAGTACTTC.

The chain links TRBV4-2 to TRBJ2-1, with unresolved D. Trimming stripped 0 bases from V and 9 bases from J, with 18 bases between. CDR3 length: 16 residues. Germline lookup yields CDR1 LGHNA and CDR2 YNFKEQ. DNA of the CDR3: TGTGCCAGCAGCCAAGATTTTGGAGAATACCCGGGTGAGCAGTTCTTC. It yields the protein CASSQDFGEYPGEQFF.